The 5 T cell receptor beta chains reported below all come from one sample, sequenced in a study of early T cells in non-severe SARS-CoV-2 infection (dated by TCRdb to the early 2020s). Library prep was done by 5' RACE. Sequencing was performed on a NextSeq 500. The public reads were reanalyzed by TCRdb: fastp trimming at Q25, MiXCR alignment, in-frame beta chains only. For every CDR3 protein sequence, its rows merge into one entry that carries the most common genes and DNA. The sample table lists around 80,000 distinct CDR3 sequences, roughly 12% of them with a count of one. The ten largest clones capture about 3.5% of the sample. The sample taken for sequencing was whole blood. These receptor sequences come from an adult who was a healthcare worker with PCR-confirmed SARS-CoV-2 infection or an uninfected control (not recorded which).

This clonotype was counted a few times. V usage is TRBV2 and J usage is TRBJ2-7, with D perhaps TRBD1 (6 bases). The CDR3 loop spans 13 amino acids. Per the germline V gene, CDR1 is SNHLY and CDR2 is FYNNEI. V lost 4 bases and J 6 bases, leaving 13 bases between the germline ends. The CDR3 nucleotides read TGTGCCAGCAGTGCCTTTCCCAGGGGCGAGCAGTACTTC. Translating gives CASSAFPRGEQYF.

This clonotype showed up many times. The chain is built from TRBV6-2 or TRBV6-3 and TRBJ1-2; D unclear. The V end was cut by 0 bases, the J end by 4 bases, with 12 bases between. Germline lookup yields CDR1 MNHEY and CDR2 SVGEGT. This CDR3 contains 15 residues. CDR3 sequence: CASSYSDKQIYGYTF. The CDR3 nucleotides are TGTGCCAGCAGTTACTCGGATAAACAGATCTATGGCTACACCTTC.

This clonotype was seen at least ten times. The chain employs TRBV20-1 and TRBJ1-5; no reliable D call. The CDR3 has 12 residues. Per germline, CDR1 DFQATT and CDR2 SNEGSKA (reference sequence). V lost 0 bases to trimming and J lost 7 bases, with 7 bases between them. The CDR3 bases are TGCAGTGCTAGAGAAGCAAACCAGCCCCAGCATTTT. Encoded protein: CSAREANQPQHF.

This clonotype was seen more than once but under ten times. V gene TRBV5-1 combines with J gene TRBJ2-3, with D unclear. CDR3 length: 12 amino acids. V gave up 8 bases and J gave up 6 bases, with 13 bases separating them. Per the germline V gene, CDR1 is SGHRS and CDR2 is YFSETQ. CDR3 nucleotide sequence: TGCGCCAGTTGTCGGGTTGGCGATACGCAGTATTTT. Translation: CASCRVGDTQYF.

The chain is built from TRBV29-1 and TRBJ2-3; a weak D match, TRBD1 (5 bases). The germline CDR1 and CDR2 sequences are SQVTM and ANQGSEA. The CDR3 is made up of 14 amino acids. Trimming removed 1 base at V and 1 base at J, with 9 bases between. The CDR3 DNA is TGCAGCGTTGAAGGGCAGGGTGGCACAGATACGCAGTATTTT. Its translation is CSVEGQGGTDTQYF.